This T cell receptor beta chain stems from a study of pediatric ulcerative colitis. Study-level results: Rectal pinch biopsies may have included blood-derived T cells, especially in patients with overt colitis.

Rectal tissue came from one to two pinch biopsies taken at colonoscopy. A word on this clone: The antigen is not known.

V was pared by 2 bases and J by 3 bases, with 4 bases of the junction left unmatched. The CDR3 loop spans 15 amino acids. Germline V gene lookup returns CDR1 SGDLS and CDR2 YYNGEE. This table comes from immunoSEQ multiplex PCR, and its TCRdb copy is limited to in-frame clones, with some not included. The data hold tens of thousands of clones, with more than 70% observed a single time. The J gene is TRBJ2-5, the V gene TRBV9, with 10 bases matching TRBD1. The source material was gut tissue. The sequence was obtained from a boy between 10 and 17 years old with moderate ulcerative colitis. CDR3 protein: CASSVMGTGEETQYF. CDR3 DNA sequence: TGTGCCAGCAGCGTGATGGGGACAGGGGAAGAGACCCAGTACTTC. The full variable domain, in which reference TRBV9 and TRBJ2-5 provide the parts outside the CDR3, is DSGVTQTPKHLITATGQRVTLRCSPRSGDLSVYWYQQSLDQGLQFLIQYYNGEERAKGNILERFSAQQFPDLHSELNLSSLELGDSALYFCASSVMGTGEETQYFGPGTRLLVL.